A selection of T cell receptor beta chains follows, all from one sample in a study of blood T cell repertoires in COVID-19. Produced via immunoSEQ multiplex PCR; TCRdb's table is partial and in-frame only. This repertoire shows roughly 500,000 clones, nearly 90% found once; its top ten account for approximately 0.9%. The sample was peripheral blood. These receptors were collected from a man aged 18-30 years with COVID-19, enrolled during active disease. CDR3s include the opening cysteine and the closing phenylalanine or tryptophan. Clone size appears in some rows only: once, few, many, or a class for an expanded clone.

>TRBV2|NA
CASSVFREAQPQHF
>TRBV2|NA
CASSSQGAKQETQYF
>TRBV5-8|NA
CASSLLTGSLTYEQYF
>TRBV11-3|once
CASSPRGVGELFF
>TRBV30|NA
CAWSAPAGEQFF
>TRBV5-1|NA
CASSPLGGETQYF
>TRBV6-5|NA
CASSHESGTDTQYF
>TRBV5-4|NA
CASSPTSTGLAGVEYF
>TRBV27|NA
CASSSDRANSPLHF
>TRBV3-1/TRBV3-2|once
CASSQDSGYTEAFF
>TRBV4-1|few
CASSQDGGAWEQFF
>TRBV10-3|NA
CATGQGSSYEQYF
>TRBV29-1|NA
CSGLISGANVLTF
>TRBV19|NA
CASNLGGRELFF
>TRBV7-9|NA
CASSQAATGELFF